Listed below are T cell receptor beta chains from one sample, sequenced in a study of T cells in Graves' hyperthyroidism and ophthalmopathy. TCRdb redid the calling of the multiplex PCR reads with MiXCR, one entry per CDR3 protein. The sample includes about 400,000 distinct CDR3 sequences, less than 15% of them seen just once. Input material: blood. The receptors were gathered from a woman aged 18-29 years with Graves' hyperthyroidism. CDR3s include the opening cysteine and the closing phenylalanine or tryptophan. The D gene is left open where the match is weak. The listing skips clone size in some rows; elsewhere it reads once, few, many or a size class.

clone_size	v_call	cdr3_length	d_call	j_call	cdr3_aa	cdr3_nt
many	TRBV28	12	-	TRBJ2-7	CASSLRVDEQYF	TGTGCCAGCAGTTTGCGGGTAGACGAGCAGTACTTC
many	TRBV20-1	13	-	TRBJ2-7	CSARVLGSYEQYF	TGCAGTGCTAGAGTGCTGGGGTCCTACGAGCAGTACTTC
many	TRBV5-1	14	-	TRBJ1-1	CASSSGQMNTEAFF	TGCGCCAGCAGCTCGGGACAAATGAACACTGAAGCTTTCTTT
many	TRBV30	13	-	TRBJ1-5	CAWSVGAGQPQHF	TGTGCCTGGAGTGTAGGGGCGGGTCAGCCCCAGCATTTT
many	TRBV30	16	-	TRBJ2-7	CAWSSARTPVTYEQYF	TGTGCCTGGAGTTCCGCCAGGACACCAGTAACCTACGAGCAGTACTTC
many	TRBV2	17	TRBD2	TRBJ2-5	CASRPNLGTSGLGTQYF	TGTGCCAGCAGGCCCAACCTCGGGACTAGCGGTCTAGGGACCCAGTACTTC
many	TRBV24-1	14	-	TRBJ1-2	CATSDRGQNYGYTF	TGTGCCACCAGTGACCGTGGACAGAACTATGGCTACACCTTC
many	TRBV28	16	TRBD1	TRBJ2-5	CASSYDITGGEGTQYF	TGTGCCAGCAGTTACGACATAACAGGGGGCGAGGGGACCCAGTACTTC
-	TRBV5-5	14	-	TRBJ2-1	CASLQGPGYNEQFF	TGTGCCAGCCTTCAGGGCCCGGGGTACAATGAGCAGTTCTTC
once	TRBV7-6	12	-	TRBJ2-1	CASSFDWDEQFF	TGTGCCAGCAGCTTCGACTGGGATGAGCAGTTCTTC
few	TRBV25-1	14	-	TRBJ1-5	CASSVGLADQPQHF	TGTGCCAGCAGTGTGGGATTAGCGGATCAGCCCCAGCATTTT
many	TRBV7-8	15	TRBD2	TRBJ2-2	CASSLAGGYTGELFF	TGTGCCAGCAGCTTAGCGGGAGGGTACACCGGGGAGCTGTTTTTT
few	TRBV20-1	14	TRBD1	TRBJ1-5	CSASVQGINQPQHF	TGCAGTGCTAGCGTACAGGGGATCAATCAGCCCCAGCATTTT
many	TRBV28	15	-	TRBJ1-4	CASRLGGQLNEKLFF	TGTGCCAGCAGGCTCGGAGGACAGCTCAATGAAAAACTGTTTTTT
-	TRBV4-1	16	TRBD2	TRBJ2-3	CASSPRLAGEADTQYF	TGCGCCAGCAGCCCCCGACTAGCGGGAGAGGCAGATACGCAGTATTTT
many	TRBV18	15	-	TRBJ1-2	CASSPPGWQADGYTF	TGTGCCAGCTCACCACCGGGTTGGCAGGCAGATGGCTACACCTTC
many	TRBV30	14	-	TRBJ2-2	CAWSVGGLAGELFF	TGTGCCTGGAGTGTAGGGGGGCTGGCCGGGGAGCTGTTTTTT
many	TRBV24-1	14	-	TRBJ1-5	CATSRGASNQPQHF	TGTGCCACCTCTCGGGGGGCGAGCAATCAGCCCCAGCATTTT
-	TRBV6-5	17	TRBD1	TRBJ2-2	CASSYLSRGLNTGELFF	TGTGCCAGCAGTTACCTTTCCAGGGGGCTTAACACCGGGGAGCTGTTTTTT
few	TRBV6-4	14	TRBD1	TRBJ2-3	CASSEAGGSDTQYF	TGTGCCAGCAGTGAGGCAGGGGGCTCAGATACGCAGTATTTT
-	TRBV6-1	12	-	TRBJ2-1	CASSLGVGEQFF	TGTGCCAGCAGCTTAGGGGTTGGGGAGCAGTTCTTC
many	TRBV29-1	12	-	TRBJ2-3	CSVVTGADTQYF	TGCAGCGTTGTGACGGGAGCAGATACGCAGTATTTT
many	TRBV12-3/TRBV12-4	15	TRBD2	TRBJ2-7	CASSDGTSGLGEQYF	TGTGCCAGCAGTGACGGGACTAGCGGTCTTGGTGAGCAGTACTTC
many	TRBV5-6	16	-	TRBJ1-2	CASSLGPPTALYGYTF	TGTGCCAGCAGCTTGGGACCCCCGACGGCCCTATATGGCTACACCTTC
few	TRBV3-1	13	-	TRBJ1-1	CASNQRGLTEAFF	TGTGCCAGCAACCAACGTGGGCTCACTGAAGCTTTCTTT
many	TRBV13	13	-	TRBJ1-1	CASRRQKNTEAFF	TGTGCCAGTAGGCGGCAGAAGAACACTGAAGCTTTCTTT
-	TRBV9	16	-	TRBJ2-6	CASSLSGSSGANVLTF	TGTGCCAGCAGCCTTTCGGGGAGCTCTGGGGCCAACGTCCTGACTTTC
few	TRBV3-2	13	-	TRBJ2-3	CASGPLGTDTQYF	TGTGCCAGTGGTCCTCTGGGCACAGATACGCAGTATTTT
many	TRBV20-1	13	-	TRBJ1-2	CSAAREGDYGYTF	TGCAGTGCTGCTAGGGAGGGGGACTATGGCTACACCTTC
-	TRBV28	10	-	TRBJ1-1	CASSSSGTFF	TGTGCCAGCAGCTCGTCAGGGACTTTCTTT
many	TRBV10-3	15	TRBD2	TRBJ2-1	CASAMGLAGPDEQFF	TGTGCCAGCGCTATGGGACTAGCGGGGCCGGATGAGCAGTTCTTC
-	TRBV19	13	TRBD1	TRBJ1-2	CASSIRDRDGYTF	TGTGCCAGTAGTATCCGGGACAGGGATGGCTACACCTTC
-	TRBV20-1	14	TRBD2	TRBJ2-7	CSARDSGGFYEQYF	TGCAGTGCTAGAGATAGCGGGGGTTTTTACGAGCAGTACTTC
-	TRBV6-5	16	TRBD1	TRBJ1-6	CAGSWSTGGSNSPLHF	TGTGCCGGCAGTTGGTCCACAGGGGGGAGTAATTCACCCCTCCACTTT
many	TRBV28	15	TRBD1	TRBJ1-5	CASSLYRGLAQPQHF	TGTGCCAGCAGTTTATACAGGGGGCTGGCTCAGCCCCAGCATTTT
many	TRBV6-2/TRBV6-3	16	TRBD2	TRBJ2-7	CASRGLAGEGVYEQYF	TGTGCCAGCAGAGGACTAGCGGGAGAAGGTGTGTACGAGCAGTACTTC
-	TRBV19	12	-	TRBJ1-1	CASSISWSEAFF	TGTGCCAGTAGTATAAGTTGGAGTGAAGCTTTCTTT
-	TRBV19	16	TRBD1	TRBJ2-2	CASSRRQGAFAGELFF	TGTGCCAGTAGTAGAAGACAGGGGGCTTTTGCCGGGGAGCTGTTTTTT
-	TRBV7-3	16	TRBD2	TRBJ2-1	CASSLGGGRALNEQFF	TGTGCCAGCAGCTTAGGGGGCGGGAGGGCCCTCAATGAGCAGTTCTTC
-	TRBV24-1	15	TRBD1	TRBJ1-2	CATSDSAAGGYGYTF	TGTGCCACCAGTGATTCTGCGGCAGGGGGGTATGGCTACACCTTC
few	TRBV9	14	TRBD1	TRBJ1-4	CASSPRQGDEKLFF	TGTGCCAGCAGTCCAAGACAGGGGGATGAAAAACTGTTTTTT
many	TRBV19	13	-	TRBJ1-6	CASTLRDPSPLHF	TGTGCCAGTACCCTCCGGGACCCTTCACCCCTCCACTTT
many	TRBV20-1	14	-	TRBJ2-5	CSAPELGRQETQYF	TGCAGTGCTCCGGAGTTGGGACGGCAAGAGACCCAGTACTTC
-	TRBV10-3	15	TRBD1	TRBJ2-5	CAIKQGEGPQETQYF	TGTGCCATCAAACAGGGGGAAGGACCCCAAGAGACCCAGTACTTC
-	TRBV28	16	-	TRBJ1-2	CASRARTAKQFGGYTF	TGTGCCAGCAGGGCCAGGACAGCCAAACAGTTTGGGGGCTACACCTTC
many	TRBV6-2/TRBV6-3	15	TRBD1	TRBJ1-5	CASSEDRMSNQPQHF	TGTGCCAGCAGTGAGGACAGGATGAGCAATCAGCCCCAGCATTTT
many	TRBV11-1	14	-	TRBJ1-1	CASSLDGSGTEAFF	TGTGCCAGCAGCTTGGACGGTAGCGGCACTGAAGCTTTCTTT
many	TRBV29-1	15	-	TRBJ2-7	CSVDGLGELAYEQYF	TGCAGCGTTGATGGTCTGGGGGAATTGGCCTACGAGCAGTACTTC
many	TRBV28	14	-	TRBJ1-3	CASSNMRSGNTIYF	TGTGCCAGCAGTAACATGCGAAGTGGAAACACCATATATTTT
many	TRBV7-2	13	-	TRBJ2-1	CASSYGGQIEQFF	TGTGCCAGCAGCTACGGGGGGCAGATTGAGCAGTTCTTC
many	TRBV12-3/TRBV12-4	12	-	TRBJ2-7	CASSTGIYEQYF	TGTGCCAGCAGTACCGGGATTTACGAGCAGTACTTC
many	TRBV2	12	-	TRBJ1-1	CASSPQGARAFF	TGTGCCAGCAGTCCACAGGGAGCCCGAGCTTTCTTT
many	TRBV6-2/TRBV6-3	12	-	TRBJ2-4	CASSYSRNIQYF	TGTGCCAGCAGTTACTCTAGAAACATTCAGTACTTC
many	TRBV6-2/TRBV6-3	16	TRBD2	TRBJ2-1	CASSYSSHETSGTQFF	TGTGCCAGCAGTTACTCGTCTCACGAGACTAGCGGGACGCAGTTCTTC
-	TRBV6-1	13	-	TRBJ2-3	CASSAGTRDTQYF	TGTGCCAGCAGCGCCGGGACTCGCGATACGCAGTATTTT
medium-sized	TRBV12-3/TRBV12-4	15	TRBD2	TRBJ2-3	CASSLGGRDTDTQYF	TGTGCCAGCAGTTTAGGCGGGAGGGACACAGATACGCAGTATTTT
-	TRBV19	15	-	TRBJ1-6	CASRREAMNNSPLHF	TGTGCCAGTAGGCGGGAGGCCATGAATAATTCACCCCTCCACTTT
many	TRBV19	16	-	TRBJ1-1	CASSISRGAGDTEAFF	TGTGCCAGTAGTATATCGAGGGGCGCAGGGGACACTGAAGCTTTCTTT